These 14 T cell receptor beta chains originate from one sample sequenced in a study of blood T cell repertoires in COVID-19. Here immunoSEQ multiplex PCR was the method, and the copy in TCRdb shows in-frame clones only, minus some. Of approximately 210,000 clones in the sample, more than 70% were seen once. The sample taken for sequencing was peripheral blood. The source is a woman aged 50 to 60 with acute or convalescent COVID-19.

This chain connects TRBV7-8 to TRBJ2-7; the D gene is possibly TRBD2 (5 bases). The ends were cut back, 5 bases at V and 6 bases at J, with 20 bases in the middle. Germline V gives CDR1 SGHVS, CDR2 FQNEAQ. The CDR3 contains 15 residues. The CDR3 DNA reads TGTGCCAGCAGCATTAGTGTGGCGGACTCTGCCGAGCAGTACTTC. Translated, it gives CASSISVADSAEQYF. The complete variable domain, with remaining parts taken from reference TRBV7-8 and TRBJ2-7, reads GAGVSQSPRYKVAKRGQDVALRCDPISGHVSLFWYQQALGQGPEFLTYFQNEAQLDKSGLPSDRFFAERPEGSVSTLKIQRTQQEDSAVYLCASSISVADSAEQYFGPGTRLTVT.

The chain recombines TRBV2 with TRBJ2-1, with 11 bases identical to TRBD2. This CDR3 is 16 amino acids long. CDR1 SNHLY and CDR2 FYNNEI come from the germline V gene. J gave up 8 bases and V 7 bases, and 13 bases lay outside the gene matches. The CDR3, as DNA: TGTGCCAGCACCGGGACTAGCGGCCCCGGGTCAGATGAGCAGTTCTTC. It yields the protein CASTGTSGPGSDEQFF.

The chain recombines TRBV18 with TRBJ1-3, with 8 bases identical to TRBD1. The junction had 6 bases not matched to a gene; V was cut back by 6 bases and J by 2 bases. This CDR3 region has 15 residues. Per the germline V gene, CDR1 is KGHSH and CDR2 is LQKENI. CDR3 sequence reads: CASSGTGDPGNTIYF. The CDR3 DNA reads as TGTGCCAGCTCCGGGACAGGCGATCCTGGAAACACCATATATTTT.

The chain carries TRBV25-1 and TRBJ1-1; tentative D call: TRBD1 (6 bases). The CDR3 totals 14 residues. V dropped 6 bases and J dropped 2 bases, with 13 bases sitting between them. Germline CDR1 is MGHDK and CDR2 is SYGVNS. The CDR3 bases are TGTGCCAGCAGGAGGGGGGGGGCAAACACTGAAGCTTTCTTT. This gives the protein CASRRGGANTEAFF.

J is TRBJ2-5 and V is TRBV20-1; D uncertain. Looked up from germline, CDR1 is DFQATT and CDR2 is SNEGSKA (reference sequence). This CDR3 region has 10 residues. Trimming pared 6 bases from V and 4 bases from J, leaving 6 bases between. CDR3 loop: CSAVRETQYF. CDR3 nucleotide sequence: TGCAGTGCGGTCAGAGAGACCCAGTACTTC.

This chain joins TRBV2 and TRBJ1-1, with D unclear. Deletions cut 2 bases from V and 5 bases from J, with 6 bases between. The V gene's germline CDR1 is SNHLY and CDR2 FYNNEI. The CDR3 contains 12 residues. The CDR3 region has the DNA TGTGCCAGCAGTGAATGGCGGACTGAAGCTTTCTTT. Encoded protein: CASSEWRTEAFF.

The V gene is TRBV24-1, the J gene TRBJ1-2, with TRBD1 matching over 7 bases. The germline V gene has CDR1 KGHDR and CDR2 SFDVKD. With V trimmed by 1 base and J by 7 bases, 5 bases remained unmatched. The CDR3 is 14 amino acids. CDR3 DNA: TGTGCCACCAGTGATTTAGGGACAGAAGTTGGCTACACCTTC. Translating gives CATSDLGTEVGYTF.

Remarks on this clone: One end of the junction varies from germline; a read error may be responsible. This chain links TRBV11-1 with TRBJ2-7; 10 positions match TRBD1. CDR3 size: 16 residues. From germline, CDR1 is SGHAT and CDR2 FQDESV (reference sequence). The chain's CDR3 is CASSLAPGTGAYEQYF. The CDR3 DNA sequence: TGTGCCAGCAGCCTAGCCCCGGGGACAGGGGCCTACGAGCAGTACTTC.

This chain's CDR3 is CASSLYQGSYEQYF. In DNA form, the CDR3 reads TGTGCCAGCAGCTTGTACCAGGGCTCCTACGAGCAGTACTTC. This sequence joins TRBV5-8 and TRBJ2-7; a possible D gene is TRBD1 (5 bases). Germline values: CDR1 SGHTS, CDR2 YDEGEE. V was trimmed by 1 base and J by 0 bases, leaving 8 bases between them. This CDR3 has 14 amino acids. Together with reference TRBV5-8 and TRBJ2-7, the CDR3 gives the full variable domain: EAGVTQSPTHLIKTRGQQATLRCSPISGHTSVYWYQQALGLGLQFLLWYDEGEERNRGNFPPRFSGRQFPNYSSELNVNALELEDSALYLCASSLYQGSYEQYFGPGTRLTVT.

This chain connects TRBV19 to TRBJ2-7, with 9 bases that match TRBD2. The J segment lost 2 bases and the V segment lost 2 bases, leaving 4 bases of the junction unmatched. The V gene's germline CDR1 is LNHDA and CDR2 SQIVND (reference sequence). The CDR3 sequence is 15 residues long. The CDR3 spells CASSIRAGGAYEQYF. The CDR3 nucleotides are TGTGCCAGTAGTATACGGGCGGGAGGGGCCTACGAGCAGTACTTC.

This chain uses TRBV24-1 with TRBJ2-7, with D hard to call. There are 13 residues in the CDR3. Germline V CDR1 and CDR2: KGHDR, SFDVKD. The V and J ends lost 3 bases and 4 bases respectively, with 9 bases between them. CDR3 protein: CATSDAPTYEQYF. The DNA of the CDR3 is TGTGCCACCAGTGATGCCCCCACTTACGAGCAGTACTTC.

The chain uses TRBV7-2 and TRBJ2-7; 8 bases match TRBD2. This CDR3 region has 16 residues. Losses at the gene ends were 1 base for V and 5 bases for J; bases not matched to a gene: 10. Germline CDR1 reads SGHTA; CDR2 reads FQGNSA. CDR3 sequence reads: CASSLELAGGNNEQYF. As DNA, the CDR3 is TGTGCCAGCAGCTTAGAGTTGGCGGGAGGAAATAACGAGCAGTACTTC.

This clone was seen only once. The V gene is TRBV6-5, the J gene TRBJ1-3; 7 bases line up with TRBD1. V shed 5 bases, J shed 1 base, and the junction held 5 bases outside the gene matches. The CDR3 has 15 amino acids. Germline-derived CDR1 and CDR2 are MNHEY and SVGAGI. Here the CDR3 reads CASSPQGVSGNTIYF. The DNA of the CDR3 is TGTGCCAGCAGTCCCCAGGGGGTGTCTGGAAACACCATATATTTT.

The J gene is TRBJ2-2, the V gene TRBV24-1, with a possible D match to TRBD2 (5 bases). Trimming took off 5 bases at V and 0 bases at J, with 6 bases between the two ends. Germline CDR1 KGHDR, CDR2 SFDVKD. This CDR3 has 14 residues. CDR3 DNA: TGTGCCACCAGTGGAGCGGCGAACACCGGGGAGCTGTTTTTT. As protein: CATSGAANTGELFF.